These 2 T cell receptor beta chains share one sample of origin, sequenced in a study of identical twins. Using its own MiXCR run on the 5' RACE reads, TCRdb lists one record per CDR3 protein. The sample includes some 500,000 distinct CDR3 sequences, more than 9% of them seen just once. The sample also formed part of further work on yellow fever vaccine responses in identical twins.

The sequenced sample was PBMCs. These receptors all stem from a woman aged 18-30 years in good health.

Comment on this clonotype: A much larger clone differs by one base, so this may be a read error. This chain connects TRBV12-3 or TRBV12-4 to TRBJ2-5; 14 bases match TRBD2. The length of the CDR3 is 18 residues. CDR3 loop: CACSSRVPGLAGGETQYF. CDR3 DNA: TGTGCCTGCAGTTCTCGGGTACCTGGACTAGCGGGAGGTGAGACCCAGTACTTC.

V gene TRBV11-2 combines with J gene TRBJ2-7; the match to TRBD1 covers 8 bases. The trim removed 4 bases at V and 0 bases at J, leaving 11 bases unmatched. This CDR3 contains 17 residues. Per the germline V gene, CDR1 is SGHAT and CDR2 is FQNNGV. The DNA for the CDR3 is TGTGCCAGCAGCTCAGTACAGGGGGAGAGGGGCTCCTACGAGCAGTACTTC. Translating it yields CASSSVQGERGSYEQYF.